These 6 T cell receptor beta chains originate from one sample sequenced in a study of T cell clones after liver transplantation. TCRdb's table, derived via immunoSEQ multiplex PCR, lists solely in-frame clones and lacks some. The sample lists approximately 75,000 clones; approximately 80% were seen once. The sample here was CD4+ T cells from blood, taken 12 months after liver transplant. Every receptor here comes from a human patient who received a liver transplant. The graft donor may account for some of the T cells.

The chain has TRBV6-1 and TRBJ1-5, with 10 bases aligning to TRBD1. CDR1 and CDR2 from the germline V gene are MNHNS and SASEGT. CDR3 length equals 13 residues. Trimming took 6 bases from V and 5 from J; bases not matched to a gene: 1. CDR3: CASRTGGYQPQHF. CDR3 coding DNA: TGTGCCAGCAGGACAGGGGGCTATCAGCCCCAGCATTTT.

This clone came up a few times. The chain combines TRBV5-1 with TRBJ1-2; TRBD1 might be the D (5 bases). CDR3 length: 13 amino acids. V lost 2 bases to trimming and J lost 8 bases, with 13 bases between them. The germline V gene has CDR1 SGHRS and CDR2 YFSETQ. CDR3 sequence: CASSLSGLEGYTF. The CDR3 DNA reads TGCGCCAGCAGCTTATCAGGGCTTGAAGGCTACACCTTC. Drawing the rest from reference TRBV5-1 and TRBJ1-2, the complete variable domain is KAGVTQTPRYLIKTRGQQVTLSCSPISGHRSVSWYQQTPGQGLQFLFEYFSETQRNKGNFPGRFSGRQFSNSRSEMNVSTLELGDSALYLCASSLSGLEGYTFGSGTRLTVV.

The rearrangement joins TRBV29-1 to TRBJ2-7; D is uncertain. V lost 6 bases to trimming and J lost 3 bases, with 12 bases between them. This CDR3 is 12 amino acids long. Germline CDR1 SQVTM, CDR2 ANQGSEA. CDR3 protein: CSVVDGGYEQYF. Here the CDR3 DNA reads TGCAGCGTGGTGGACGGCGGCTACGAGCAGTACTTC.

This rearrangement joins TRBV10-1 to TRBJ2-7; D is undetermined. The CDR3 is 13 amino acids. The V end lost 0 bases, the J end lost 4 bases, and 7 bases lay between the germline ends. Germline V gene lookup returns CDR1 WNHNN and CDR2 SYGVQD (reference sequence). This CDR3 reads CASSESTSYEQYF. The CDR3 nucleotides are TGCGCCAGCAGTGAGTCAACTTCGTACGAGCAGTACTTC.

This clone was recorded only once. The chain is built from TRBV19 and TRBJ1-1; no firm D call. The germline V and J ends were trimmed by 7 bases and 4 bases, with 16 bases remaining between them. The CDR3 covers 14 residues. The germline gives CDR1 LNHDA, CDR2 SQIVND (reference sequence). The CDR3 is CASNYARTGTEAFF. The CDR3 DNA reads TGTGCCAGTAATTACGCGCGGACCGGCACTGAAGCTTTCTTT.

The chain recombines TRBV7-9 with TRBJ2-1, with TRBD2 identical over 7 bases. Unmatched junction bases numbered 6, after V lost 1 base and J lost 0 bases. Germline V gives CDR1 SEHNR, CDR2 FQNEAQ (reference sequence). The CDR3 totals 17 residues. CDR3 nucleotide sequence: TGTGCCAGCAGCTTAGGCACTAGCGCCCGCTCCTACAATGAGCAGTTCTTC. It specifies CASSLGTSARSYNEQFF.